This T cell receptor (beta chain) was recorded in a study of beta chain features in type 1 diabetes. The study's findings and limits: All four CD4+ subsets from Type 1 diabetes patients carried moderately but significantly shorter TCRB CDR3s.

A single heparinised draw of roughly 0.11 L on average was taken per donor. A sort by CD45RO/CCR7/CD25/CD127/CD95/CD27 yielded CD4+ naive, central memory, regulatory and stem cell-like memory cells. Expressed TCRB transcripts were sequenced because the entire RNA isolate underwent reverse transcription. TCRdb's table, derived via immunoSEQ multiplex PCR, lists solely in-frame clones and lacks some. The sample records 150,000 to 200,000 clones, 7% to 9.5% being singletons. Only a few counts were recorded for this clone. The antigen remains undetermined. The TCR originated in a woman in her twenties or thirties with type 1 diabetes. The sequenced sample consisted of central memory CD4+ T cells from blood.

The CDR3 sequence is CASRSIRAGDSWSYNEQFF. CDR3 DNA: TGCGCCAGCAGATCCATTCGAGCGGGAGATAGTTGGTCCTACAATGAGCAGTTCTTC. The rearrangement uses TRBV5-1 and TRBJ2-1, with 8 bases fitting TRBD2. Germline V lookup: CDR1 SGHRS, CDR2 YFSETQ. The V segment lost 5 bases and the J segment 1 base; nucleotides outside the gene matches: 17. The CDR3 sequence is 19 residues long.